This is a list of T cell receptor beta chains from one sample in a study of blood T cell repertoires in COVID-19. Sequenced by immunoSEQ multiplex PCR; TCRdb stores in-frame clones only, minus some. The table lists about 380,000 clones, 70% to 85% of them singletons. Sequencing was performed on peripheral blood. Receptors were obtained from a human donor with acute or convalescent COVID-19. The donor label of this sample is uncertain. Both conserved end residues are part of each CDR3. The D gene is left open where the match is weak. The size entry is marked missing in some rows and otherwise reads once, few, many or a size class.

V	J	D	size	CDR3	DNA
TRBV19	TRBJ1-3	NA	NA	CASSSFRFAGNTIYF	TGTGCCAGTAGTAGCTTCAGATTTGCTGGAAACACCATATATTTT
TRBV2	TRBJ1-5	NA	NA	CASRAGVNQPQHF	TGTGCCAGCCGGGCGGGCGTTAATCAGCCCCAGCATTTT
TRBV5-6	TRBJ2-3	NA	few	CASSLIGGGNPLGLTQYF	TGTGCCAGCAGCTTGATTGGGGGAGGAAACCCCCTCGGCCTTACGCAGTATTTT
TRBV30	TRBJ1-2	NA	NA	CAWSADDSARYTF	TGTGCCTGGAGTGCCGACGACAGTGCCCGCTACACCTTC
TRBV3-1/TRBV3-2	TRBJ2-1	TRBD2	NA	CASRTSGGLWNEQFF	TGTGCCAGCAGGACTAGCGGGGGGCTATGGAATGAGCAGTTCTTC
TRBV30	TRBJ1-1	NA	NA	CAWSPQVVLEAFF	TGTGCCTGGAGTCCACAAGTGGTCCTTGAAGCTTTCTTT
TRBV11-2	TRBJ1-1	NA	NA	CASSSGHNTEAFF	TGTGCCAGCAGCTCCGGACACAACACTGAAGCTTTCTTT
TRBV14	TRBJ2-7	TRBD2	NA	CASSPGLASPYEQYF	TGTGCCAGCAGCCCAGGACTAGCGTCGCCCTACGAGCAGTACTTC
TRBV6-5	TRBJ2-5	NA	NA	CASSSDRSQLKTQYF	TGTGCCAGCAGCTCCGACAGATCTCAATTGAAGACCCAGTACTTC
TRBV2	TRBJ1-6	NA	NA	CASSAQGINNSPLHF	TGTGCCAGCAGTGCGCAGGGAATCAATAATTCACCCCTCCACTTT
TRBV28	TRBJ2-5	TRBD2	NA	CASSSLSGGALETQYF	TGTGCCAGCAGTTCCCTTAGCGGGGGGGCCTTGGAGACCCAGTACTTC
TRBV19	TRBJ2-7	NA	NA	CASSARGYEQYF	TGTGCCAGTAGTGCTCGAGGGTACGAGCAGTACTTC